This T cell receptor beta chain was sequenced during a study of cytomegalovirus exposure and HLA in healthy donors. Study-level findings and limits: Generally TCR sequences proved uncommon, though certain public TCRs appeared in numerous donors.

Researchers ran the PCR with 60 Vbeta and 13 Jbeta primers. Generated by immunoSEQ multiplex PCR, the TCRdb table keeps only in-frame clones and is missing some. This sample yields roughly 140,000 clones, of which over 60% are seen a single time; roughly 3.1% belongs to the top ten. The germline V gene encodes CDR1 MGHDK and CDR2 SYGVNS. The CDR3 runs to 16 residues. V was cut by 1 base and J by 0 bases, with 7 bases left in between. Regarding this clone: Antigen specificity is unknown.

The source material was PBMCs. The sequence came from a man between 40 and 49 years old in good health and CMV-seropositive. This chain joins TRBV25-1 and TRBJ1-6, with D hard to call. CDR3 bases: TGTGCCAGCAGTGAATTTAGGAGCTCCTATAATTCACCCCTCCACTTT. Residues: CASSEFRSSYNSPLHF.